This T cell receptor beta chain was identified in a study of blood T cell repertoires in COVID-19. Study context: Acute-phase and convalescent COVID-19 samples originated in the United States, Italy and Spain. In each case, the material was cDNA or gDNA derived from T cells, B-cell-depleted T cells, or PBMCs.

In the authors' methods: Counts of nucleated cells, estimated from reference gene primer amplification, were obtained. The assay was immunoSEQ multiplex PCR, and TCRdb's table has in-frame clones only and misses some. V and J calls plus clone size are reproduced from that table; the DNA served to infer D and trimming. The data show 70,000 or so clones, around nine tenths seen once. V lost 8 bases, J lost 3 bases, and 6 bases stayed unmatched. The CDR3 is 14 residues long. Germline V lookup: CDR1 LNHDA, CDR2 SQIVND (reference sequence). The source is a woman of 80 years or more with acute or convalescent COVID-19. The sample was peripheral blood. The chain recombines TRBV19 with TRBJ2-3; 9 bases line up with TRBD2. In DNA, the CDR3 is TGTGCCAGTCACCTAGCGGGGCTTACAGATACGCAGTATTTT. It encodes CASHLAGLTDTQYF.